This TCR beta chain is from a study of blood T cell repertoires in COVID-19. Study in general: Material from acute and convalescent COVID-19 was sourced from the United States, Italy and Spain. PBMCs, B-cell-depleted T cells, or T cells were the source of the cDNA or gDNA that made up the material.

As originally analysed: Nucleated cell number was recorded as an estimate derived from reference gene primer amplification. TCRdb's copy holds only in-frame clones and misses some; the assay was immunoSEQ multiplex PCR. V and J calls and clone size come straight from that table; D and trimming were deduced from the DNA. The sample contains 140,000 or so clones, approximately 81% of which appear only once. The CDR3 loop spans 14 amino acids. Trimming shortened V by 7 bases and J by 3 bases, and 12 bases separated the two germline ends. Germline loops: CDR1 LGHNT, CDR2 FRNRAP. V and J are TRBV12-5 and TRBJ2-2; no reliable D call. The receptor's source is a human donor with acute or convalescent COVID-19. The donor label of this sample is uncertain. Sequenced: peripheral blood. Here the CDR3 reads CASANSQDTGELFF. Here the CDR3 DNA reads TGTGCTAGTGCTAATTCGCAGGACACCGGGGAGCTGTTTTTT.